This T cell receptor (beta chain) emerged from a study of response to subunit inactivated influenza vaccine (dated by TCRdb to the late 2010s). A note on the overall study: The study used deep quantitative T cell receptor repertoire profiling to track responses to a trivalent subunit inactivated influenza vaccine. Points the paper makes about the study in general: It was suggested by the authors that each seasonal influenza vaccination may recruit only a limited number of new T cells.

Libraries came from RT-PCR. Sequencer: Illumina HiSeq 2500. The public reads were quality trimmed at Q25 with fastp and then assembled into clones with MiXCR by TCRdb, keeping productive beta chains. Each entry merges the rows of one CDR3 protein and shows their most common DNA and genes. The sample profile shows 500,000 to 550,000 distinct CDR3 sequences; 20% to 25% of them were found once. About 2.8% of the sample rests with the top ten. A word on this clonotype: The clone's antigen remains unknown. There are no base qualities to consult, and no much larger clone falls within one base.

These data are also associated with another study on T cells expressing NK-cell markers. The second paper states: TCR beta cDNA libraries were made by 5'RACE template switching that added a universal primer site and unique molecular identifiers. About 8 donors provided sorted CD3+CD56+NKG2C+, CD3+CD56+NKG2C- and CD3+CD56-NKG2C+ T-cell subsets, whose TCR beta-chain repertoires were profiled. Among the eight sequenced donors, seven were HCMV-seropositive and one was HCMV-seronegative. In several experiments an anti-gammadeltaTCR antibody was added to restrict sorting to alphabetaTCR-expressing T cells. In 5 to 7 donors, the dominant CD3+CD56+NKG2C+ clonotypes ranked among the top 10 CD8+ clonotypes, making up about 1.0-7.5% of CD8+ T cells. Those dominant clonotypes were again the most abundant among CD3+CD56-NKG2C+ cells in a few donors, at roughly 25-60.1%. Whether the expanded NKG2C-expressing T cell clones were specific for HCMV antigens remained unclear. All eight donors whose samples were sequenced were randomly selected healthy volunteers, three of them men and five women. To determine HCMV serostatus, a commercial ELISA kit was used to detect HCMV-specific IgG in serum. Ficoll density gradient centrifugation was used to isolate peripheral blood mononuclear cells from blood. CD4+ and CD8+ T cells were isolated from PBMC by magnetic immunoseparation with Miltenyi isolation kits. Priming for cDNA synthesis came from the TCR beta constant segment, and two successive PCR amplification steps followed. Illumina HiSeq 2000/2500, MiSeq or NextSeq was used to sequence libraries as 2 x 150 bp reads. MIGEC handled demultiplexing of the reads and grouping by UMI, while MiTCR was used to assemble and quantify clonotypes. To remove erroneous sequences, TCR cDNA sequences were retained only when supported by two or more reads. Downstream repertoire analysis used the tcR package, and clonotypes were matched across fractions by CDR3 nucleotide sequence plus V segment. VDJmatch was used to annotate antigen specificity against VDJdb, with one amino acid substitution in CDR3 allowed.

Sequences were derived from CD4+ T cells sorted from PBMCs, sampled 11 to 12 days after vaccination. This receptor was identified in a man over 45 who received an inactivated influenza vaccine. Donor details come from another sample of the same person, matched by shared clones.

The CDR3 amino acid sequence is: CASSSRTSGGPSDTQYF. The nucleotides are TGTGCCAGCAGCTCGAGGACTAGCGGGGGGCCCTCAGATACGCAGTATTTT. Recombination connected TRBV7-9 to TRBJ2-3, with 14 bases matching TRBD2. CDR1 and CDR2 were assigned from the germline V gene (reference sequence) as SEHNR and FQNEAQ. Unmatched junction bases come to 7, with V trimmed by 4 bases and J by 4 bases. The CDR3 measures 17 amino acids from cysteine to phenylalanine. Of all the DNA, just the CDR3 is kept, 51 bases in frame from base 1.